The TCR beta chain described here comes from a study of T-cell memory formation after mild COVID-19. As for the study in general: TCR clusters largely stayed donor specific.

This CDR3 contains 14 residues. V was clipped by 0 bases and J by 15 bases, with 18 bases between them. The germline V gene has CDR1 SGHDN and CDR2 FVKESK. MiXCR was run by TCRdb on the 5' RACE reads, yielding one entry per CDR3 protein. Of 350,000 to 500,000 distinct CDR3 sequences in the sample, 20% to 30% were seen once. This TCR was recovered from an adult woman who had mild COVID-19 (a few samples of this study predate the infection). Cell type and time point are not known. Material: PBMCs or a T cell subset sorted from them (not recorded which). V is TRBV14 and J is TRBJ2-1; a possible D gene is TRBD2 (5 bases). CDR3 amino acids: CASSQDPLRVGRFF. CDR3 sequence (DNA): TGTGCCAGCAGCCAAGATCCCCTGAGGGTCGGTCGGTTCTTC. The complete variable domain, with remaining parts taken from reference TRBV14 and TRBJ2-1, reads EAGVTQFPSHSVIEKGQTVTLRCDPISGHDNLYWYRRVMGKEIKFLLHFVKESKQDESGMPNNRFLAERTGGTYSTLKVQPAELEDSGVYFCASSQDPLRVGRFFGPGTRLTVL.